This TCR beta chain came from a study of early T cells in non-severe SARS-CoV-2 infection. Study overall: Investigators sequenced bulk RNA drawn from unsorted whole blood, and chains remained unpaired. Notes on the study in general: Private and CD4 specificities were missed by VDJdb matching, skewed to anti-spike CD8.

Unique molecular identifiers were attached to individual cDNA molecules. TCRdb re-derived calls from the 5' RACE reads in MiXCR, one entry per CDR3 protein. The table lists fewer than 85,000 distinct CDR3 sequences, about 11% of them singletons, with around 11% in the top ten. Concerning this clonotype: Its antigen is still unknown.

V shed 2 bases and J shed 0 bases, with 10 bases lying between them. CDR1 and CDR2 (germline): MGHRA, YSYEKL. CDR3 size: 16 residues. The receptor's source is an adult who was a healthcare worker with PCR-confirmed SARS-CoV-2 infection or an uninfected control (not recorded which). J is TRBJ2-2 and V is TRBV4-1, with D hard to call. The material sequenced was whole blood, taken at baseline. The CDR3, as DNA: TGCGCCAGCAGCCAAACTGACACTCCGAACACCGGGGAGCTGTTTTTT. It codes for CASSQTDTPNTGELFF.